This TCR beta chain was sequenced during a study of blood T cell repertoires in COVID-19. Study-wide background: Acute and convalescent COVID-19 specimens originated in the United States, Italy and Spain. T cells, B-cell-depleted T cells, or PBMCs supplied cDNA or gDNA.

As handled by the study authors: Reference gene primer amplification yielded estimated nucleated cell counts. Sequencing was performed with immunoSEQ multiplex PCR; in TCRdb, only in-frame clones are kept and a portion is missing. The DNA gave D and trimming, while V, J and clone size come from that table. The profile covers under 200,000 clones, with 65% to 85% appearing a single time and 9.5% to 13% taken by the ten largest. Germline CDR1 and CDR2: KGHSH and LQKENI. Trimming at V came to 8 bases and at J to 2 bases, leaving 8 bases not matched to a gene. This CDR3 is built from 15 residues. The rearrangement uses TRBV18 and TRBJ1-2, with TRBD1 identical over 10 bases. Sequenced sample: peripheral blood. The clonotype was recovered from a man aged 70 or older with active or convalescent COVID-19. The CDR3 loop is CASRWTGGSNYGYTF. CDR3 sequence (DNA): TGTGCCAGCCGATGGACAGGGGGATCGAACTATGGCTACACCTTC. Full variable domain (missing parts from reference TRBV18 and TRBJ1-2): NAGVMQNPRHLVRRRGQEARLRCSPMKGHSHVYWYRQLPEEGLKFMVYLQKENIIDESGMPKERFSAEFPKEGPSILRIQQVVRGDSAAYFCASRWTGGSNYGYTFGSGTRLTVV.